Listed below are T cell receptor beta chains from one sample, sequenced in a study of T cell responses to AZD1222 COVID-19 vaccine. Sequencing used immunoSEQ multiplex PCR; TCRdb keeps in-frame clones, though not all of them. The sample consists of approximately 150,000 clones, approximately 92% of them appearing once. The sequencing here drew on peripheral blood, taken 28 days after the second AZD1222 dose. All receptors come from an adult who received the AZD1222 COVID-19 vaccine. Both conserved end residues are part of each CDR3. The order of the fields is clone size, D gene, J gene, V gene, CDR3 protein, CDR3 DNA. D genes are given only for firm matches. Only part of the rows carry a size: once, few, many, or a class if the clone is expanded.

once,NA,TRBJ1-6,TRBV4-2,CASSQEGVMGYNSPLHF,TGTGCCAGCAGCCAAGAGGGGGTTATGGGGTATAATTCACCCCTCCACTTT
NA,NA,TRBJ1-2,TRBV4-1,CASSQDRTWDYGYTF,TGCGCCAGCAGCCAAGATCGAACCTGGGACTATGGCTACACCTTC
NA,TRBD1,TRBJ2-5,TRBV3-1/TRBV3-2,CASSRGFGQGYQETQYF,TGTGCCAGCAGCCGTGGTTTTGGACAGGGGTACCAAGAGACCCAGTACTTC
NA,NA,TRBJ1-1,TRBV6-5,CASSWVRGNTEAFF,TGTGCCAGCAGTTGGGTGCGGGGAAACACTGAAGCTTTCTTT
NA,NA,TRBJ2-5,TRBV9,CASSPRTLGTQYF,TGTGCCAGCAGCCCCCGGACCCTGGGGACCCAGTACTTC
NA,NA,TRBJ2-7,TRBV18,CASSPLYEQYF,TGTGCCAGCTCACCACTCTACGAGCAGTACTTC
once,NA,TRBJ2-3,TRBV5-8,CASSVQEGGTQYF,TGTGCCAGCAGCGTCCAGGAGGGGGGTACGCAGTATTTT
NA,TRBD1,TRBJ2-1,TRBV2,CASRGVRQGVSYNEQFF,TGTGCCAGCAGAGGGGTGAGGCAGGGGGTATCCTACAATGAGCAGTTCTTC
once,NA,TRBJ1-2,TRBV27,CASSLEGSGYGYTF,TGTGCCAGCAGTTTGGAGGGCAGCGGCTATGGCTACACCTTC
NA,NA,TRBJ1-2,TRBV3-1/TRBV3-2,CASSLWGEGGYTF,TGTGCCAGCAGCCTCTGGGGGGAGGGCGGCTACACCTTC
NA,NA,TRBJ1-1,TRBV30,CAWAVRTEAFF,TGTGCCTGGGCGGTCAGGACTGAAGCTTTCTTT
once,NA,TRBJ1-3,TRBV11-3,CASSPDEGGNTIYF,TGTGCCAGCAGCCCCGACGAGGGGGGAAACACCATATATTTT
few,NA,TRBJ1-1,TRBV11-3,CASSLGVALGAEAFF,TGTGCCAGCAGCTTAGGGGTGGCCTTAGGAGCTGAAGCTTTCTTT
NA,TRBD1,TRBJ1-5,TRBV19,CASSTGQGANQPQHF,TGTGCCAGTAGTACCGGACAGGGGGCAAATCAGCCCCAGCATTTT
NA,NA,TRBJ1-5,TRBV18,CASSLTGTYNNQPQHF,TGTGCCAGCTCACTTACCGGGACCTACAATAATCAGCCCCAGCATTTT
NA,NA,TRBJ2-3,TRBV5-8,CASSLGGSADTQYF,TGTGCCAGCAGCCTCGGAGGGTCGGCAGATACGCAGTATTTT
NA,TRBD2,TRBJ2-3,TRBV5-4,CASSFGGAGSGTQYF,TGTGCCAGCAGCTTCGGGGGGGCGGGATCTGGAACGCAGTATTTT
NA,TRBD1,TRBJ2-7,TRBV18,CASSRDRGSYEQYF,TGTGCCAGCTCCCGGGACAGGGGCTCCTACGAGCAGTACTTC
NA,NA,TRBJ2-3,TRBV21-1,CASRGGLAGIHSGTDTQYF,TGTGCCAGCAGGGGGGGACTAGCGGGTATACACTCCGGCACAGATACGCAGTATTTT
NA,NA,TRBJ2-4,TRBV12-3/TRBV12-4,CASSGRPGLQYF,TGTGCCAGCAGTGGGCGGCCGGGACTTCAGTACTTC
NA,NA,TRBJ1-1,TRBV15,CATSRSYSGNTEAFF,TGTGCCACCAGCAGATCCTACTCCGGGAACACTGAAGCTTTCTTT
NA,TRBD1,TRBJ1-2,TRBV5-1,CASSPARDRVSNYGYTF,TGCGCCAGCAGCCCGGCCCGGGACAGGGTTTCTAACTATGGCTACACCTTC
NA,NA,TRBJ1-6,TRBV10-3,CAIRYPPERPLHF,TGTGCCATCAGATACCCCCCGGAGAGGCCCCTCCACTTT
NA,NA,TRBJ2-2,TRBV10-1,CASRGSGELFF,TGCGCCAGCAGGGGATCCGGGGAGCTGTTTTTT